A selection of T cell receptor beta chains follows, all from one sample in a study of beta chain features in type 1 diabetes. Generated by immunoSEQ multiplex PCR, the TCRdb table keeps only in-frame clones and is missing some. The data contain a few hundred thousand clones, roughly 21% of them seen just once; the ten biggest clones take up around 0.028%. The sequencing input was naive CD4+ T cells from blood. Source of these receptors: a middle-aged woman with type 1 diabetes. Both conserved end residues are part of each CDR3. A D gene is named only where the DNA matches it firmly. Clone size is given for some rows only: seen once, a few or many times, or a class if the clone is expanded.

length,V,D,J,size,DNA,CDR3
16,TRBV18,NA,TRBJ2-7,NA,TGTGCCAGCTCACCACCAGGCGGCCGAGGGACCTACGAGCAGTACTTC,CASSPPGGRGTYEQYF
13,TRBV29-1,TRBD1,TRBJ1-2,few,TGCAGCGTCGACCTACAGGGGAACTATGGCTACACCTTC,CSVDLQGNYGYTF
15,TRBV18,TRBD1,TRBJ1-1,NA,TGTGCCAGCTCACCGACGGGACAGGGTGACACTGAAGCTTTCTTT,CASSPTGQGDTEAFF
16,TRBV11-1,NA,TRBJ1-4,NA,TGTGCCAGCAGCTTAGGGAAGAGGACAACTAATGAAAAACTGTTTTTT,CASSLGKRTTNEKLFF
14,TRBV4-1,NA,TRBJ2-7,NA,TGCGCCAGCAGCCCACGGGACACCGTGAGAGAGCAGTACTTC,CASSPRDTVREQYF
13,TRBV7-2,NA,TRBJ2-3,once,TGTGCCAGCAGCTTACAGGGGATGGATACGCAGTATTTT,CASSLQGMDTQYF
10,TRBV20-1,NA,TRBJ1-1,few,TGCAGCGTCGGGGGGACTGAAGCTTTCTTT,CSVGGTEAFF
15,TRBV25-1,NA,TRBJ2-1,few,TGTGCCAGCAGTTATGGGGGCACGTTGGGGAGTGAGCAGTTCTTC,CASSYGGTLGSEQFF
18,TRBV4-3,NA,TRBJ2-2,few,TGCGCCAGCAGCCAAGAACCGCCGGGACTGATGAACACCGGGGAGCTGTTTTTT,CASSQEPPGLMNTGELFF
14,TRBV19,TRBD1,TRBJ2-1,NA,TGTGCCAGCGAGACAGGGGCCGAGGGAAATGAGCAGTTCTTC,CASETGAEGNEQFF
15,TRBV5-1,TRBD1,TRBJ1-6,NA,TGCGCCAGCAGCTCGACCGGGACAGGGAGTTCACCCCTCCACTTT,CASSSTGTGSSPLHF
16,TRBV4-3,TRBD2,TRBJ2-7,few,TGCGCCAGCAGCCAATCCCCGGACGGGAGGACCTACGAGCAGTACTTC,CASSQSPDGRTYEQYF
14,TRBV14,NA,TRBJ2-5,NA,TGTGCCAGCAGCCAGCGGAGTCCTCAAGAGACCCAGTACTTC,CASSQRSPQETQYF
14,TRBV27,NA,TRBJ1-3,few,TGTGCCAGCAGTTCCCCAGGCTCTGGAAACACCATATATTTT,CASSSPGSGNTIYF
15,TRBV2,TRBD1,TRBJ1-5,NA,TGTGCCAGCAGGAAGGGACAGGCTAGCAATCAGCCCCAGCATTTT,CASRKGQASNQPQHF
12,TRBV18,NA,TRBJ2-7,few,TGTGCCAGCTCACCCCGTCGGGACGAGCAGTACTTC,CASSPRRDEQYF
13,TRBV5-8,TRBD1,TRBJ2-7,few,TGTGCCAGCAGCGTGGACAGGGGGTACGAGCAGTACTTC,CASSVDRGYEQYF
14,TRBV9,NA,TRBJ1-5,few,TGTGCCAGCAGCGTAGGCCAGGGAAATCAGCCCCAGCATTTT,CASSVGQGNQPQHF
15,TRBV28,TRBD1,TRBJ2-7,NA,TGTGCCAGCAGCGGAACGGGACAGGGAAAGGGGGAGCAGTACTTC,CASSGTGQGKGEQYF
15,TRBV5-1,TRBD1,TRBJ2-1,NA,TGCGCCAGCAGCCCCGCAGGGGGCTCCTACAATGAGCAGTTCTTC,CASSPAGGSYNEQFF
14,TRBV29-1,TRBD2,TRBJ2-7,NA,TGCAGCGGCGGGACTAGCGGGAGGGCCGGGGAGCAGTACTTC,CSGGTSGRAGEQYF
15,TRBV2,NA,TRBJ1-5,few,TGTGCCAGCACCCTAGACAGGCTCGCCAATCAGCCCCAGCATTTT,CASTLDRLANQPQHF
13,TRBV7-2,NA,TRBJ2-4,few,TGTGCCAGCAGCTTAAACGCGGGAAAAACTCAGTACTTC,CASSLNAGKTQYF
16,TRBV28,TRBD2,TRBJ2-2,NA,TGTGCCAGCAGTTTGGGAGCCGCGGGGGGCACCGGGGAGCTGTTTTTT,CASSLGAAGGTGELFF
13,TRBV28,TRBD1,TRBJ1-2,NA,TGTGCCAGCAGTCTACAGGGGGCTTATGGCTACACCTTC,CASSLQGAYGYTF
14,TRBV6-5,NA,TRBJ1-2,NA,TGTGCCAGCAGTTACTCGACAGGAGGCTATGGCTACACCTTC,CASSYSTGGYGYTF
14,TRBV7-8,NA,TRBJ1-2,NA,TGTGCCAGCAGCTTATTTGGTCAGGGCTATGGCTACACCTTC,CASSLFGQGYGYTF
11,TRBV29-1,NA,TRBJ1-1,few,TGCAGCGTTGAAGCTACAGGGGAAGCTTTCTTT,CSVEATGEAFF
14,TRBV29-1,NA,TRBJ1-2,few,TGCAGCGTTGTCGTGGGGGCCCAGGATTATGGCTACACCTTC,CSVVVGAQDYGYTF
13,TRBV7-9,NA,TRBJ2-7,few,TGTGCCAGCAGCTTAGCTCCAGCGCGGGAGCAGTACTTC,CASSLAPAREQYF
15,TRBV4-3,TRBD1,TRBJ2-1,few,TGCGCCAGCAGCCAAGGATACCAGGGGGACAATGAGCAGTTCTTC,CASSQGYQGDNEQFF
15,TRBV9,TRBD2,TRBJ2-5,NA,TGTGCCAGCAGCGTATTAGCGGGAGGCGGAGAGACCCAGTACTTC,CASSVLAGGGETQYF
18,TRBV7-2,TRBD1,TRBJ2-6,few,TGTGCCAGCAGCTCCAGACAGGGACCGTCCTCTGGGGCCAACGTCCTGACTTTC,CASSSRQGPSSGANVLTF
12,TRBV6-5,NA,TRBJ1-1,NA,TGTGCCAGCAGTTACCCGCAGGGGCGAGCTTTCTTT,CASSYPQGRAFF
13,TRBV10-3,TRBD1,TRBJ1-5,once,TGTGCCATCAGTTCCGACAGGGACCAGCCCCAGCATTTT,CAISSDRDQPQHF
15,TRBV5-4,NA,TRBJ2-1,few,TGTGCCAGCAGCCTCTGGGGGGACAGCTACAATGAGCAGTTCTTC,CASSLWGDSYNEQFF
15,TRBV29-1,NA,TRBJ2-7,few,TGCAGCGTCGCCTTACGGCAGGCGTTTCCCTACGAGCAGTACTTC,CSVALRQAFPYEQYF
15,TRBV7-2,NA,TRBJ2-6,few,TGTGCCAGCAGCCCAGGGGACTCTGGGGCCAACGTCCTGACTTTC,CASSPGDSGANVLTF
15,TRBV9,NA,TRBJ2-2,NA,TGTGCCAGCAGCCTCGGACAGCAGAACACCGGGGAGCTGTTTTTT,CASSLGQQNTGELFF
18,TRBV27,TRBD2,TRBJ2-4,NA,TGTGCCAGCGGTAGGCGACTAGCAGTACCCCTCGGCAAAAACATTCAGTACTTC,CASGRRLAVPLGKNIQYF
12,TRBV7-9,NA,TRBJ1-1,few,TGTGCCAGCAGCCCTCCTCCCACTGAAGCTTTCTTT,CASSPPPTEAFF
13,TRBV18,NA,TRBJ2-7,few,TGTGCCAGCTCACCCGACACCGCCTACGAGCAGTACTTC,CASSPDTAYEQYF
14,TRBV2,TRBD1,TRBJ2-1,NA,TGTGCCAGCTGCCGACAGGGGGCGGTTAATGAGCAGTTCTTC,CASCRQGAVNEQFF
15,TRBV7-8,NA,TRBJ2-7,few,TGTGCCAGCAGCTCCTCTGACAGACACTCCTACGAGCAGTACTTC,CASSSSDRHSYEQYF
13,TRBV7-3,NA,TRBJ1-1,few,TGTGCCAGCAGCTTACCTCCTTACACTGAAGCTTTCTTT,CASSLPPYTEAFF
15,TRBV7-2,NA,TRBJ1-5,NA,TGTGCCAGCGGTCCGATGTCGGGTGGCAATCAGCCCCAGCATTTT,CASGPMSGGNQPQHF
11,TRBV5-1,TRBD1,TRBJ1-1,few,TGCGCCAGCACAGGGGGAAACCAAGCTTTCTTT,CASTGGNQAFF
12,TRBV29-1,TRBD1,TRBJ1-2,few,TGCAGCGCCACGGGACAGGGGAATGGCTACACCTTC,CSATGQGNGYTF
13,TRBV5-1,NA,TRBJ1-1,few,TGCGCCAGCAAGGAACCGGTCGGAGCTGAAGCTTTCTTT,CASKEPVGAEAFF